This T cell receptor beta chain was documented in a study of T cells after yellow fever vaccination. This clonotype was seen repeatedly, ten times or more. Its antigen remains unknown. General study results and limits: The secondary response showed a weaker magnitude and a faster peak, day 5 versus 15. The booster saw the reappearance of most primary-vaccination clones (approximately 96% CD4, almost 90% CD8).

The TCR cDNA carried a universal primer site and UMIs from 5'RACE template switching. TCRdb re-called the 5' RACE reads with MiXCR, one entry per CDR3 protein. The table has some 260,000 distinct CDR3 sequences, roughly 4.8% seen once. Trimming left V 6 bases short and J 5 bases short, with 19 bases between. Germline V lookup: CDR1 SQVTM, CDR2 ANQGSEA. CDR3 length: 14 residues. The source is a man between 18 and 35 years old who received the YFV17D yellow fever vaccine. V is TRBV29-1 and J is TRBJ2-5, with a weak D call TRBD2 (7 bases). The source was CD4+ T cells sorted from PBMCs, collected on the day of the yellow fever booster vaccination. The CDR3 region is CSVTGGREWETQYF. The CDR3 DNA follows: TGCAGCGTGACGGGGGGCAGGGAGTGGGAGACCCAGTACTTC.